This record concerns one T cell receptor (beta chain) sequence. Antigen specificity is unknown. These data originate in a study of cytomegalovirus exposure and HLA in healthy donors. Both 60 Vbeta primers and 13 Jbeta primers went into the PCR. TCRdb keeps only in-frame clones here, not all; method: immunoSEQ multiplex PCR. The sample consists of 90,000 to 150,000 clones, about 73% of them appearing once. Study-level findings and limits: Certain sequence variants were highly shared and formed a cluster, and this cluster was likely a sequencing artifact.

This CDR3 contains 16 residues. The germline V gene has CDR1 SNHLY and CDR2 FYNNEI. V was trimmed by 6 bases and J by 0 bases, leaving 14 bases between them. The V call is TRBV2, the J call TRBJ1-4; D ambiguous. The specimen was PBMCs. This receptor was obtained from a woman between 40 and 50 years old in good health and CMV-seropositive. CDR3 amino acids: CASSLRSVATNEKLFF. DNA for the CDR3: TGTGCCAGCAGCCTGAGGTCCGTCGCAACTAATGAAAAACTGTTTTTT.